This T cell receptor beta chain was identified in a study of blood T cell repertoires in COVID-19. TCRdb keeps only in-frame clones here, not all; method: immunoSEQ multiplex PCR. The sample lists over 100,000 clones, around 83% occurring once. The sequence was collected from a woman older than 75 with active or convalescent COVID-19. What was sequenced was peripheral blood.

The CDR3 DNA reads as TGTGCTAGTGCCACCGGGACAGATACTAATCAGCCCCAGCATTTT. This translates into CASATGTDTNQPQHF. V gene TRBV12-5 combines with J gene TRBJ1-5; 7 nucleotides match TRBD1. The V gene end was trimmed by 7 bases and the J gene end by 4 bases; junction bases not matched to a gene: 10. CDR1 is LGHNT and CDR2 is FRNRAP in the germline V gene. The CDR3 totals 15 residues.